The 20 T cell receptor beta chains given below trace back to one sample, sequenced in a study of Graves' ophthalmopathy and Graves' hyperthyroidism (dated by TCRdb to about 2018). Sequenced using an Illumina HiSeq 2000. For repertoire sequencing, TCR beta CDR3 regions were amplified from RNA transcripts. The first round was an RT-PCR using HTBI primers with the Qiagen OneStep RT-PCR kit, and this first round was followed by a second-round multiplex PCR, then size selection and purification. TCRdb reworked the public reads: Q25 trimming with fastp, MiXCR clone assembly, productive beta chains retained. Identical CDR3 protein sequences are pooled into one entry, listed with their most common genes and DNA. In all, the sample holds over 650,000 distinct CDR3 sequences, and 35% to 50% of those were seen once. The biggest ten clones account for 3% to 3.5% of the sample. The source material was peripheral blood. Receptors were obtained from an adult man with Graves' ophthalmopathy.

This rearrangement joins TRBV10-3 to TRBJ1-5; D is perhaps TRBD1 (6 bases). Trimming cost V 2 bases and J 11 bases, with 13 bases left between them. CDR1 and CDR2 from the germline V gene are ENHRY and SYGVKD. The CDR3 is 13 residues long. The CDR3: CAISEGGAETQHF. Written as DNA, the CDR3 is TGTGCCATCAGTGAGGGGGGGGCTGAGACCCAGCATTTT.

This clonotype has more than one count but fewer than ten. The chain couples TRBV7-9 to TRBJ2-7; unclear D gene. CDR1 is SEHNR, CDR2 FQNEAQ, per germline (reference sequence). V gave up 1 base and J gave up 2 bases, with 9 bases separating them. The CDR3 has 14 residues. The CDR3 reads CASSLVESPYEQYF. As DNA, the CDR3 is TGTGCCAGCAGCTTAGTGGAAAGTCCCTACGAGCAGTACTTC.

The chain has TRBV7-2 and TRBJ2-2; 7 bases are a match to TRBD2. With 6 bases clipped from V and 3 bases from J, the junction kept 4 bases outside the gene matches. The CDR3 loop spans 14 amino acids. Germline CDR1 is SGHTA and CDR2 is FQGNSA. The CDR3 reads CASRPSGYTGELFF. CDR3 sequence (DNA): TGTGCCAGCAGGCCTAGCGGATACACCGGGGAGCTGTTTTTT.

The sample holds many counts of this clonotype. The V call is TRBV5-8, the J call TRBJ1-4; D might be TRBD1 (6 bases). The V and J ends lost 3 bases and 5 bases respectively, with 14 bases between them. The V gene's germline CDR1 is SGHTS and CDR2 YDEGEE. The CDR3 is made up of 15 amino acids. The CDR3 DNA sequence: TGTGCCAGCAGCTCGTGGGGACAAGGAAATGAAAAACTGTTTTTT. It encodes CASSSWGQGNEKLFF.

This clonotype came up once. V is TRBV9 and J is TRBJ2-7; a possible D gene is TRBD1 (6 bases). V was shortened by 3 bases and J by 3 bases, with 13 bases between the two germline ends. The CDR3 sequence is 14 residues long. The germline V gene encodes CDR1 SGDLS and CDR2 YYNGEE. DNA for the CDR3: TGTGCCAGCAGCGGACGGACAGCGAACTACGAGCAGTACTTC. Translating it yields CASSGRTANYEQYF.

This clonotype has a count of ten or more. V and J are TRBV5-1 and TRBJ2-2; D is uncertain. V was cut by 4 bases and J by 1 base, with 14 bases left in between. The CDR3 has 16 residues. Looked up from germline, CDR1 is SGHRS and CDR2 is YFSETQ. The CDR3 here is CASSPARHLNTGELFF. The CDR3 DNA follows: TGCGCCAGCAGCCCAGCCAGGCACTTGAACACCGGGGAGCTGTTTTTT.

The chain has TRBV11-3 and TRBJ1-5; tentatively, D is TRBD1 (5 bases). The CDR3 is 15 amino acids. V gave up 5 bases and J gave up 4 bases, with 15 bases separating them. Germline V gives CDR1 SGHNT, CDR2 YENEEA. The CDR3 sequence: CASSQDGDQNQPQHF. For the CDR3, the DNA is TGTGCCAGCAGCCAAGATGGGGACCAAAATCAGCCCCAGCATTTT.

J is TRBJ1-1 and V is TRBV29-1; no firm D call. Germline CDR1 is SQVTM and CDR2 is ANQGSEA. The CDR3 covers 13 residues. Trimming shortened V by 3 bases and J by 1 base, and 9 bases separated the two germline ends. Written as DNA, the CDR3 is TGCAGCGTTGAGGGGTGGGGGAACACTGAAGCTTTCTTT. Its protein is CSVEGWGNTEAFF. Together with reference TRBV29-1 and TRBJ1-1, the CDR3 gives the full variable domain: SAVISQKPSRDICQRGTSLTIQCQVDSQVTMMFWYRQQPGQSLTLIATANQGSEATYESGFVIDKFPISRPNLTFSTLTVSNMSPEDSSIYLCSVEGWGNTEAFFGQGTRLTVV.

This clonotype appeared many times. A single base separates this from a much larger clone, so it may be a read error. The rearrangement links TRBV10-3 to TRBJ1-6; D unresolved. Deletions cut 6 bases from V and 5 bases from J, with 2 bases between. Germline CDR1 reads ENHRY; CDR2 reads SYGVKD. The CDR3 length is 11 residues. In DNA, the CDR3 is TGTGCCATCAGGGATAATTCACCCCTCCACTTT. Translating gives CAIRDNSPLHF.

With regard to this clonotype: The junction departs from germline at one end; a sequencing error may be responsible. The chain carries TRBV7-2 and TRBJ2-7; D is possibly TRBD2 (6 bases). The length of the CDR3 is 11 residues. Germline V gene lookup returns CDR1 SGHTA and CDR2 FQGNSA. CDR3 DNA sequence: TGTGCCAGCAGCCGAAGTCGGGAGCAGCATTTC. It specifies CASSRSREQHF. Drawing the rest from reference TRBV7-2 and TRBJ2-7, the complete variable domain is GAGVSQSPSNKVTEKGKDVELRCDPISGHTALYWYRQSLGQGLEFLIYFQGNSAPDKSGLPSDRFSAERTGGSVSTLTIQRTQQEDSAVYLCASSRSREQHFGPGTRLTVT.

This chain connects TRBV10-3 to TRBJ1-6, with D unresolved. Germline V gives CDR1 ENHRY, CDR2 SYGVKD. The CDR3 has 13 amino acids. The ends were cut back, 2 bases at V and 9 bases at J, with 8 bases in the middle. DNA for the CDR3: TGTGCCATCAGTGAGGGTGGAAGTTCACCCCTCCACTTT. Its protein is CAISEGGSSPLHF.

The chain employs TRBV7-2 and TRBJ2-7; 9 positions match TRBD1. Germline V lookup: CDR1 SGHTA, CDR2 FQGNSA. The V segment lost 11 bases and the J segment 6 bases; nucleotides outside the gene matches: 11. The CDR3 covers 13 residues. The CDR3 here is CAWGPGQGPEQYF. The CDR3, as DNA: TGTGCCTGGGGTCCGGGACAGGGACCCGAGCAGTACTTC.

The chain links TRBV6-1 to TRBJ2-7; the D gene is possibly TRBD2 (5 bases). Trimming took off 5 bases at V and 4 bases at J, with 24 bases between the two ends. CDR3 length: 17 amino acids. Per the germline V gene, CDR1 is MNHNS and CDR2 is SASEGT. The DNA for the CDR3 is TGTGCCAGCAGTCCCAAGGGAAGAGGCGGGTCTTCTTACGAGCAGTACTTC. Translation gives CASSPKGRGGSSYEQYF.

This clonotype was seen only once. The chain employs TRBV15 and TRBJ1-2; 8 bases align to TRBD1. The CDR3 runs to 13 residues. Germline V gives CDR1 LNHNV, CDR2 YYDKDF (reference sequence). Germline trimming cut 0 bases from V and 8 bases from J; bases unmatched to any gene: 2. The CDR3 protein is CATSRDRTGGYTF. CDR3 coding DNA: TGTGCCACCAGCAGAGATAGGACAGGGGGCTACACCTTC.

This clonotype was seen repeatedly, ten times or more. The chain carries TRBV10-3 and TRBJ2-5; D gene unclear. CDR1 is ENHRY, CDR2 SYGVKD, per germline. The V and J ends lost 3 bases and 2 bases respectively, with 7 bases between them. The CDR3 is made up of 13 amino acids. CDR3 nucleotides: TGTGCCATCAGTGATAGGGTACAAGAGACCCAGTACTTC. Residues: CAISDRVQETQYF.

CDR3 loop: CSVEDGRKRGSYEQYF. The DNA for the CDR3 is TGCAGCGTTGAAGATGGCAGGAAAAGGGGGTCCTACGAGCAGTACTTC. V is TRBV29-1 and J is TRBJ2-7, with D possibly being TRBD1 (6 bases). CDR3 length equals 16 residues. Between the trimmed V and J ends, which lost 0 bases and 1 base, there was a span of 16 bases. The V gene's germline CDR1 is SQVTM and CDR2 ANQGSEA.

The chain recombines TRBV12-3 or TRBV12-4 with TRBJ1-1; weak D call: TRBD1 (6 bases). The CDR3 spans 14 residues. Between the trimmed V and J ends, which lost 7 bases and 5 bases, there was a span of 17 bases. This chain's CDR3 is CASTPQGGQTEAFF. The CDR3 DNA is TGTGCCAGCACTCCCCAAGGGGGGCAGACTGAAGCTTTCTTT.

This clonotype was seen ten or more times. The genes are TRBV7-9 and TRBJ1-4, with TRBD1 identical over 11 bases. The CDR3 sequence is 14 residues long. In germline, CDR1 is SEHNR, CDR2 FQNEAQ (reference sequence). Trimming took 7 bases from V and 7 from J; bases not matched to a gene: 5. The DNA for the CDR3 is TGTGCCAGCAAAGGACAGGGGGCCGGTGAAAAACTGTTTTTT. This encodes CASKGQGAGEKLFF. The full variable domain, completed using reference TRBV7-9 and TRBJ1-4, is DTGVSQNPRHKITKRGQNVTFRCDPISEHNRLYWYRQTLGQGPEFLTYFQNEAQLEKSRLLSDRFSAERPKGSFSTLEIQRTEQGDSAMYLCASKGQGAGEKLFFGSGTQLSVL.

This clonotype came up many times. CDR3 in DNA: TGTGCCACCAGTGCCCTCGGGACAGGGGCCTTCTACGGGGAGCTGTTTTTT. It yields the protein CATSALGTGAFYGELFF. The V call is TRBV24-1, the J call TRBJ2-2, with 10 bases lining up with TRBD1. Germline lookup yields CDR1 KGHDR and CDR2 SFDVKD. J lost 7 bases, V lost 5 bases, and 12 bases had no gene match. The CDR3 has 17 amino acids.

The chain recombines TRBV6-1 with TRBJ1-4, with D tentatively TRBD1 (5 bases). The CDR3 totals 13 residues. V lost 7 bases and J lost 8, with 14 bases in between. Germline V gene data show CDR1 as MNHNS and CDR2 as SASEGT. The CDR3 coding sequence is TGTGCCAGCACCTTACCTGGACAAGAAAAACTGTTTTTT. It translates to CASTLPGQEKLFF.